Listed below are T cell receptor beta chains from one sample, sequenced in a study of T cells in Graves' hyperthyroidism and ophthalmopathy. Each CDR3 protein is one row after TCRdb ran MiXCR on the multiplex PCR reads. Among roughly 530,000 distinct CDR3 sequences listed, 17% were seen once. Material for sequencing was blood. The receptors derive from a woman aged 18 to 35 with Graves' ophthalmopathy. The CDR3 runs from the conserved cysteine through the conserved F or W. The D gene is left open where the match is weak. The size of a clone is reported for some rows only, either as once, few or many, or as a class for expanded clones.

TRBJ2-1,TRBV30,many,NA,TGTGCCTGGAGTCTGGACGGATCATACAATGAGCAGTTCTTC,CAWSLDGSYNEQFF
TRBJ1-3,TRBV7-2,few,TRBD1,TGTGCCAGCAGCTTCCAACAGGGGATATCTGGAAACACCATATATTTT,CASSFQQGISGNTIYF
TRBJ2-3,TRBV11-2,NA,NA,TGTGCCAGCAGTTCCTCCCTGGGGGCCCTTAGCGAGGCAGATACGCAGTATTTT,CASSSSLGALSEADTQYF
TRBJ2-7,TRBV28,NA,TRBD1,TGTGCCAGCAGTTTAAGAGAGGGGGCCACCTACGAGCAGTACTTC,CASSLREGATYEQYF
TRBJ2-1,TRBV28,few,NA,TGTGCCAGCAGGTTAACAGGGACACTAGGTGACAATGAGCAGTTCTTC,CASRLTGTLGDNEQFF
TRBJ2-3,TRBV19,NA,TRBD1,TGTGCCAGTAGTAAATATCGGGACAGGGGTTCAGATACGCAGTATTTT,CASSKYRDRGSDTQYF
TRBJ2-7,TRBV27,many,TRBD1,TGTGCCAGCAGACCGACAGGGGGGTCCTACGAGCAGTACTTC,CASRPTGGSYEQYF
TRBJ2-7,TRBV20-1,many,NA,TGCAGTGCCGTACCCCGTGGGGGCGTCTACGAGCAGTACTTC,CSAVPRGGVYEQYF
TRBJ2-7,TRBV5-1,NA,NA,TGCGCCAGCAGCTTGTTAGGGAACAGGGTAATCGACGAGCAGTACTTC,CASSLLGNRVIDEQYF
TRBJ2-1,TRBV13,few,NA,TGTGCCAGCAGCCGCGGGACAGATAGCTCCTACAATGAGCAGTTCTTC,CASSRGTDSSYNEQFF
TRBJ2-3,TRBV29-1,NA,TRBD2,TGCAGCGTTGCCCCCTGGCTGGGCGACGGGGGGAGCGTGAGGACAGATACGCAGTATTTT,CSVAPWLGDGGSVRTDTQYF
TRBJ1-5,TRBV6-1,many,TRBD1,TGTGCCAAAAAGGGGGCGCGGGGCAATCAGCCCCAGCATTTT,CAKKGARGNQPQHF
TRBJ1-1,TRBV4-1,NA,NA,TGCGCCAGCCGGGAGGGGGGTGAAGCTTTCTTT,CASREGGEAFF
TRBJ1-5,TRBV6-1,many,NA,TGTGCCAGCAGCGGGGTTGGGGGGGCGAGGGGCAATCAGCCCCAGCATTTT,CASSGVGGARGNQPQHF
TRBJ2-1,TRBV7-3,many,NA,TGTGCCAGCAGCCAAACTGGGACTGGGAATGAGCAGTTCTTC,CASSQTGTGNEQFF
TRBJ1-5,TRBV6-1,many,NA,TGTGCCAGCAGTTCGGCGGGTAGCAATCAGCCCCAGCATTTT,CASSSAGSNQPQHF
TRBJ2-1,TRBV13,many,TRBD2,TGTGCCAGCCTCGCGGGGGGGCTAGGCAATGAGCAGTTCTTC,CASLAGGLGNEQFF
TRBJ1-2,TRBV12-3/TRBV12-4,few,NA,TGTGCCAGCAGTAGTTCCACCAGAAACGATGGCTACACCTTC,CASSSSTRNDGYTF
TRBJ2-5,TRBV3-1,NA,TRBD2,TGTGCCAGCAGCCAAGAACCCTGGGGACTAGCGGGGGGACAAGAGACCCAGTACTTC,CASSQEPWGLAGGQETQYF
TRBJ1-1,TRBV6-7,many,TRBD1,TGTGCCAGCAGTTACGGTGTGGCAGGGGGCGTGAACACTGAAGCTTTCTTT,CASSYGVAGGVNTEAFF
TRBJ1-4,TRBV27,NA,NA,TGTGCCAGCACCCCTGGGGGCTCTAATGAAAAACTGTTTTTT,CASTPGGSNEKLFF
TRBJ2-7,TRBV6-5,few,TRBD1,TGTGCCAGCAGTTACTCGACAAACCGGGACAGGGGGTTGTACGAGCAGTACTTC,CASSYSTNRDRGLYEQYF
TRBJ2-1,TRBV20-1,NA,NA,TGCAGTGCTAGAGAGGACGAGAGACAGCAGTTCTTC,CSAREDERQQFF
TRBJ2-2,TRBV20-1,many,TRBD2,TGCAGTGCTAGGGGGCGGGAGCAAAACACCGGGGAGCTGTTTTTT,CSARGREQNTGELFF
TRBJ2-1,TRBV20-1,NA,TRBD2,TGCAGTGCTAGACAACACCATCTAGCGGGAGGGCCGGCCTACAATGAGCAGTTCTTC,CSARQHHLAGGPAYNEQFF
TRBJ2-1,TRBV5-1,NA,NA,TGCGCCAGCAGCTTGGAGGGCTTGGAGCAGTTCTTC,CASSLEGLEQFF
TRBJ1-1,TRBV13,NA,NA,TGTGCCAGCAGCTTGCTACAGGGACCTGAACGGACTGAAGCTTTCTTT,CASSLLQGPERTEAFF
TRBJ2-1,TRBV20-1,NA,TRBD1,TGCAGTGCTAGTCGGGGACAGAGCGGATACAATGAGCAGTTCTTC,CSASRGQSGYNEQFF
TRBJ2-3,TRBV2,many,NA,TGTGCCAGCAGCGACACGGCAGGCAGCACAGATACGCAGTATTTT,CASSDTAGSTDTQYF
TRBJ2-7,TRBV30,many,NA,TGTGCCTGGAGTGTCTCGCGGACCTACGAGCAGTACTTC,CAWSVSRTYEQYF
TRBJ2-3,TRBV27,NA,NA,TGTGCCAGCAGTTTATCGAGATCAGATACGCAGTATTTT,CASSLSRSDTQYF
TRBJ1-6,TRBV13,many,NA,TGTGCCAGCAGCCCCCCGGGGGCTGGGAATTCACCCCTCCACTTT,CASSPPGAGNSPLHF
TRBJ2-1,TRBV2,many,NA,TGTGCCAGCTCACTTGGGACTGAGTACAATGAGCAGTTCTTC,CASSLGTEYNEQFF
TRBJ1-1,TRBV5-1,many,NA,TGCGCCAGCAGCTTGTGGGGACCGGGAACTGAAGCTTTCTTT,CASSLWGPGTEAFF
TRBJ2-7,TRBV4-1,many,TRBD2,TGCGCCAGCAGCCAGGGAGGGCCCTACGAGCAGTACTTC,CASSQGGPYEQYF
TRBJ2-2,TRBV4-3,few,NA,TGCGCCAGCAGCCAAGCACATAACACCGGGGAGCTGTTTTTT,CASSQAHNTGELFF
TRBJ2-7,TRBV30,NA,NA,TGTGCCTGGAACCCGGACCGTTATATCGGCGAGCAGTACTTC,CAWNPDRYIGEQYF
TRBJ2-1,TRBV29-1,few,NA,TGCAGCGTTGAAGGGCGGGGACAGCCCAATGAGCAGTTCTTC,CSVEGRGQPNEQFF
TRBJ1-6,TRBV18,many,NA,TGTGCCAGCTCACCACCATCCAGGGGAGGCTCACCCCTCCACTTT,CASSPPSRGGSPLHF
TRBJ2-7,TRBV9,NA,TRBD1,TGTGCCAGCAGCGTTGGGGGACAGGGGGTCTACGAGCAGTACTTC,CASSVGGQGVYEQYF
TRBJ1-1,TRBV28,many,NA,TGTGCCAGCAGTCCCAAAAGGGTGAACACTGAAGCTTTCTTT,CASSPKRVNTEAFF
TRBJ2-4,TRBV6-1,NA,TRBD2,TGTGCCAGCAGTGAGGCGGGAGGGCCAAACATTCAGTACTTC,CASSEAGGPNIQYF
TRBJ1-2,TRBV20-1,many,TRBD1,TGCAGCGCTAGAGGGGACAGGGGCCAGTCGTATGGCTACACCTTC,CSARGDRGQSYGYTF
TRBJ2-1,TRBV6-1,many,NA,TGTGCCAGCAGTCCTTCCCGTTTCCCAGGGGGGCCCAACAATGAGCAGTTCTTC,CASSPSRFPGGPNNEQFF
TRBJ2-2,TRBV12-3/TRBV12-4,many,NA,TGTGCCAGCAGTTTTAGAGGGATCGGGGAGCTGTTTTTT,CASSFRGIGELFF
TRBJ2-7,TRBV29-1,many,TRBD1,TGCAGCGTTAGCCGGGACAGGATCTACGAGCAGTACTTC,CSVSRDRIYEQYF
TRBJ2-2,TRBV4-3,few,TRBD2,TGCGCCAGCAGCCAAGATGGAGTAGCGGGAGCCGGGGAGCTGTTTTTT,CASSQDGVAGAGELFF
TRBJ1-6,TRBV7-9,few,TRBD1,TGTGCCAGCAGCCTGGGACAGGACGATAATTCACCCCTCCACTTT,CASSLGQDDNSPLHF